The 18 T cell receptor beta chains reported below all come from one sample, sequenced in a study of blood T cell repertoires in COVID-19. The protocol was immunoSEQ multiplex PCR, while the TCRdb copy is restricted to in-frame clones and leaves out a portion. The data hold approximately 400,000 clones, with roughly 88% observed a single time. What was sequenced was peripheral blood. The receptor source for this set is a woman between 45 and 60 years old with COVID-19, enrolled during active disease.

In its sample, this clone was seen once. The rearrangement uses TRBV11-2 and TRBJ1-4, with 9 bases lining up with TRBD1. CDR1 is SGHAT, CDR2 FQNNGV, per germline. CDR3 length: 16 residues. V shed 1 base, J shed 6 bases, and the junction held 6 bases outside the gene matches. The CDR3 coding sequence is TGTGCCAGCAGCTTAGTGGGACAGGGAGAGGATGAAAAACTGTTTTTT. This gives the protein CASSLVGQGEDEKLFF.

The chain is built from TRBV9 and TRBJ1-5; D ambiguous. The CDR3 is 14 residues long. Germline loops: CDR1 SGDLS, CDR2 YYNGEE. With 3 bases removed from V and 6 bases from J, the gap between germline ends came to 13 bases. Here the CDR3 reads CASSAGQDGQPQHF. CDR3 sequence (DNA): TGTGCCAGCAGCGCCGGCCAGGATGGTCAGCCCCAGCATTTT. The whole variable domain, remainder taken from reference TRBV9 and TRBJ1-5, is DSGVTQTPKHLITATGQRVTLRCSPRSGDLSVYWYQQSLDQGLQFLIQYYNGEERAKGNILERFSAQQFPDLHSELNLSSLELGDSALYFCASSAGQDGQPQHFGDGTRLSIL.

The gene calls are TRBV24-1 and TRBJ2-1, with TRBD1 as a possible D gene (6 bases). V shed 0 bases and J shed 8 bases, with 10 bases lying between them. The CDR3 is 14 residues long. The germline gives CDR1 KGHDR, CDR2 SFDVKD. The CDR3 is CATSDLTGSDEQFF. The CDR3, as DNA: TGTGCCACCAGTGATTTGACAGGGTCCGATGAGCAGTTCTTC.

The chain combines TRBV7-9 with TRBJ1-3; no clear D. V was pared by 5 bases and J by 0 bases, with 11 bases between. Per the germline V gene, CDR1 is SEHNR and CDR2 is FQNEAQ (reference sequence). The CDR3 has 15 residues. CDR3 sequence (DNA): TGTGCCAGCAGCCCCGGGTCCACCTCTGGAAACACCATATATTTT. It yields the protein CASSPGSTSGNTIYF.

V is TRBV19 and J is TRBJ1-5; 7 positions match TRBD1. V dropped 5 bases and J dropped 7; count of bases not matched to a gene: 5. Germline V gene data show CDR1 as LNHDA and CDR2 as SQIVND (reference sequence). There are 13 residues in the CDR3. This CDR3 is CASSGQVRQPQHF. CDR3 nucleotides: TGTGCCAGTAGTGGACAGGTCAGACAGCCCCAGCATTTT.

In this sample, this clone turned up once. The chain links TRBV19 to TRBJ1-5, with D possibly TRBD1 on 6 matching bases. The germline gives CDR1 LNHDA, CDR2 SQIVND (reference sequence). The CDR3 contains 12 residues. Trimming took 11 bases from V and 3 from J, leaving 11 bases between them. The CDR3 loop reads CALGHPNQPQHF. The CDR3 region has the DNA TGTGCCTTGGGACACCCCAATCAGCCCCAGCATTTT.

This clone turned up a few times. The gene calls are TRBV7-2 and TRBJ1-4; 9 nucleotides align to TRBD1. In germline, CDR1 is SGHTA, CDR2 FQGNSA. The CDR3 runs to 12 residues. The ends lost 8 bases at V and 5 bases at J; junction bases unmatched: 0. In nucleotides, the CDR3 is TGTGCCAGCGGGACAGGGAATGAAAAACTGTTTTTT. Translation gives CASGTGNEKLFF.

Worth noting for this clone: This same CDR3 is encoded by further DNA sequences in the sample. This chain uses TRBV6-5 with TRBJ1-1, with D possibly matching TRBD1 (5 bases). Germline values: CDR1 MNHEY, CDR2 SVGAGI. Trimming took off 6 bases at V and 1 base at J, with 9 bases between the two ends. The CDR3 covers 13 residues. CDR3 loop: CASSRTGNTEAFF. CDR3 bases: TGTGCCAGCAGCCGAACAGGGAACACTGAAGCTTTCTTT.

The J gene is TRBJ2-3, the V gene TRBV11-2; maybe TRBD2 (5 bases). V was trimmed by 1 base and J by 2 bases, leaving 13 bases between them. The CDR3 has 16 amino acids. Germline values: CDR1 SGHAT, CDR2 FQNNGV. DNA for the CDR3: TGTGCCAGCAGCTTAGCGGGGTTCCAGAACACAGATACGCAGTATTTT. As protein: CASSLAGFQNTDTQYF. The whole variable domain, filled in from reference TRBV11-2 and TRBJ2-3, reads EAGVAQSPRYKIIEKRQSVAFWCNPISGHATLYWYQQILGQGPKLLIQFQNNGVVDDSQLPKDRFSAERLKGVDSTLKIQPAKLEDSAVYLCASSLAGFQNTDTQYFGPGTRLTVL.

The J gene is TRBJ2-7, the V gene TRBV29-1; 10 nucleotides align to TRBD2. CDR3 length: 14 residues. V shed 7 bases and J 0 bases; nucleotides not matched to a gene: 6. In germline, CDR1 is SQVTM, CDR2 ANQGSEA. The CDR3 nucleotides read TGCAGCGCCGGGAGCGGGGGGGCCTCCTACGAGCAGTACTTC. Its translation is CSAGSGGASYEQYF.

The chain recombines TRBV10-2 with TRBJ1-1; possibly TRBD1 for D (5 bases). CDR3 size: 13 residues. V lost 8 bases and J lost 5, with 15 bases in between. CDR1 WSHSY and CDR2 SAAADI come from the germline V gene. CDR3: CASVHGGGTEAFF. As DNA, the CDR3 is TGCGCCAGCGTCCACGGGGGGGGAACTGAAGCTTTCTTT.

V gene TRBV11-2 combines with J gene TRBJ1-1; 8 bases are a match to TRBD1. Germline assignment: CDR1 SGHAT and CDR2 FQNNGV. V trimming: 4 bases; J trimming: 2 bases; junction bases outside the gene matches: 6. CDR3 size: 15 residues. This chain's CDR3 is CASSYTGGRNTEAFF. Here the CDR3 DNA reads TGTGCCAGCAGCTACACAGGGGGGAGAAACACTGAAGCTTTCTTT.

This sequence joins TRBV19 and TRBJ1-2, with D unclear. CDR1 and CDR2 (germline): LNHDA, SQIVND (reference sequence). V was cut by 5 bases and J by 3 bases, with 16 bases left in between. The CDR3 runs to 15 residues. Written as DNA, the CDR3 is TGTGCCAGTAGTTACTCACCGGGGAGGGACTATGGCTACACCTTC. This codes for CASSYSPGRDYGYTF.

The chain couples TRBV25-1 to TRBJ1-1; possibly TRBD1 for D (5 bases). The CDR3 runs 13 residues. Germline CDR1 is MGHDK and CDR2 is SYGVNS. Trimming shortened V by 1 base and J by 7 bases, and 10 bases separated the two germline ends. The CDR3 DNA reads as TGTGCCAGCAGTGAATGGGGGGTCGGTGAAGCTTTCTTT. Protein: CASSEWGVGEAFF.

This clone was detected ten times or more. The rearrangement links TRBV30 to TRBJ1-2; the D gene is possibly TRBD1 (6 bases). Per germline, CDR1 GTSNPN and CDR2 SVGIG (reference sequence). This CDR3 is 14 amino acids long. V was shortened by 0 bases and J by 4 bases, with 12 bases between the two germline ends. CDR3 loop: CAWSVGRGIYGYTF. CDR3 nucleotide sequence: TGTGCCTGGAGTGTAGGCAGGGGCATCTATGGCTACACCTTC.

The sample holds a few counts of this clone. This rearrangement joins TRBV7-8 to TRBJ2-3; 10 positions agree with TRBD2. Germline CDR1 SGHVS, CDR2 FQNEAQ. With V trimmed by 5 bases and J by 2 bases, 7 bases remained unmatched. The CDR3 runs 16 residues. This CDR3 is CASSPSAGGPTDTQYF. As DNA, the CDR3 is TGTGCCAGCAGCCCGTCAGCGGGGGGGCCCACAGATACGCAGTATTTT.

The genes are TRBV4-2 and TRBJ2-3; the match to TRBD2 covers 9 bases. Germline trimming cut 1 base from V and 4 bases from J; bases unmatched to any gene: 3. The CDR3 totals 15 residues. Germline V lookup: CDR1 LGHNA, CDR2 YNFKEQ. CDR3 nucleotide sequence: TGTGCCAGCAGCCAAGGCGGGGGGGCCTCAGATACGCAGTATTTT. Its protein product is CASSQGGGASDTQYF.

This sequence joins TRBV20-1 and TRBJ1-1, with D unclear. Germline V gives CDR1 DFQATT, CDR2 SNEGSKA (reference sequence). V was trimmed by 3 bases and J by 11 bases, leaving 25 bases between them. The CDR3 runs to 15 residues. The CDR3 sequence is CSASPRGRRSYKAFF. As DNA, the CDR3 is TGCAGTGCTAGTCCACGGGGTAGGCGCTCCTATAAGGCTTTCTTT.